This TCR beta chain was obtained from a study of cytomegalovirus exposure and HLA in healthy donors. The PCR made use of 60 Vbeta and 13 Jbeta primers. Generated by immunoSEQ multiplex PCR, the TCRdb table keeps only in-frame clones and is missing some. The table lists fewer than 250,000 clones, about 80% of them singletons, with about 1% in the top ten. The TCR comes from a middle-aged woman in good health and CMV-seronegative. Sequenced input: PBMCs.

In nucleotides, the CDR3 is TGTGCCAGTAGTGGTCCGGGAGGCCACGAGCAGTACGTC. As protein: CASSGPGGHEQYV. The chain uses TRBV19 and TRBJ2-7; 7 bases are a match to TRBD2. The CDR3 spans 13 residues. Trimming took 5 bases from V and 5 from J; bases not matched to a gene: 6. The V gene's germline CDR1 is LNHDA and CDR2 SQIVND (reference sequence).